The present TCR beta chain was sequenced within a study of blood T cell repertoires in COVID-19 (dated by TCRdb to 2018 to 2020). The study in broad terms: Samples covering the acute and convalescent phases of COVID-19 were provided by collaborators in the United States, Italy and Spain. The prospective study material was composed of cDNA or gDNA derived from T cells, B-cell-depleted T cells, or PBMCs. The repertoires were released in a freely available public database intended as a resource for research on the immune response to SARS-CoV-2. Deeply sampled blood TCRbeta repertoires from subjects exposed to, actively infected with, or recovered from COVID-19 were included in the dataset. The samples were drawn from two sources: the first 160 participants of the ongoing ImmuneRACE study, and 1,254 subjects contributed by 6 global collaborators. HLA class I and class II types, where available, came from metadata supplied by the sample provider rather than from assay-based typing. Sample metadata almost always included a de-identified subject ID, COVID-19 status, age in years and sex. Results and caveats for the whole study, not just this receptor: How much clinical and demographic metadata was included differed by source and by participant, and the metadata was provided uncurated.

With regard to this clone: Its binding antigen is unknown. No qualities accompany the bases; no much larger clone lies one base away.

TCRbeta CDR3 regions were amplified from genomic DNA by means of the immunoSEQ Assay, a bias-controlled multiplex PCR. Per the original workflow: Within the assay, amplification of reference gene primers was used to estimate how many nucleated cells each sample contained. Sequence reads were collapsed and filtered to measure the absolute abundance of every unique TCRbeta CDR3 rearrangement. For each sample, productive Simpson clonality was calculated as the square root of Simpson's diversity index over productive rearrangements. What TCRdb holds here is the immuneACCESS table cut down to in-frame rearrangements. Part of the clones is not present; checked against another copy, under half of the missing clones reflect an unresolved V gene, and the others are unexplained. V and J calls and clone size are as listed in that table; D and trimming were resolved from the DNA. Present in this sample are some 350,000 clones, about 88% of which were seen just once. The ten top clones hold around 3% of the sample.

From its cysteine to its phenylalanine, the CDR3 spans 12 amino acids. The kept DNA is CDR3 alone, 36 bases in frame from the first base. Ends trimmed: V by 5 bases, J by 5 bases; bases unmatched to a gene: 1. Looking up the germline V gene yields CDR1 SGHAT and CDR2 FQNNGV. The collaborating institutions used their own protocols to collect whole blood in K2EDTA tubes. For TCRbeta analysis, collaborators shipped samples in one of three forms: frozen whole blood, isolated PBMCs, or DNA extracted from either of those sample types. Recombination linked TRBV11-2 to TRBJ2-3; the central 7 bases match TRBD1. This clonotype originated in a human donor in a cohort sampled during active COVID-19. The specimen was peripheral blood. CDR3 region: CASSTGEDTQYF. At the DNA level, the sequence is TGTGCCAGCAGCACAGGGGAAGATACGCAGTATTTT.